This T cell receptor (beta chain) was sequenced in a study of T-cell reconstitution after alpha-beta-depleted transplantation in children. Germline values: CDR1 SQVTM, CDR2 ANQGSEA. CDR3 size: 13 residues. With 1 base removed from V and 9 bases from J, the gap between germline ends came to 13 bases. Construction of the TCRbeta library involved unique molecular identifiers. TCRdb reprocessed the PCR reads via MiXCR and lists one record per CDR3 protein. The sample yields about 690,000 distinct CDR3 sequences, approximately 17% seen once. This clonotype was obtained from a human donor who donated a stem cell graft to a child with acute myeloid leukemia. The chain uses TRBV29-1 and TRBJ2-4; D uncertain. Material: PBMCs from the stem cell graft donor, obtained from the stem cell graft. The CDR3 is CSVEVKGIGIQYF. CDR3 sequence (DNA): TGCAGCGTTGAAGTCAAAGGGATTGGCATTCAGTACTTC.